This T cell receptor (beta chain) was captured in a study of T cells in localized non-small cell lung cancer (dated by TCRdb to about 2020). Turning to the overall study: T cell repertoires of about 230 early-stage NSCLC patients were analyzed, with tumors being compared against uninvolved tumor-adjacent lungs. All 220 or so NSCLC patients in the cohort were treatment-naive and had localized lung tumors that were resected. The mean age of the NSCLC patients was around 65 years, with fewer than 150 men and over 100 women.

Overall results and qualifications from the work: Uninvolved tumor-adjacent lung showed the highest T cell clonality, higher than tumor, which suggests more focused antigenic responses in the uninvolved tumor-adjacent lung. Multi-region tumor sequencing was not performed, so intratumor heterogeneity could not be excluded. Because of the exploratory design, TCR variables were selected using unadjusted p-values without false-discovery rate correction. Higher T cell density in blood was associated with longer overall survival, whereas higher clonality in adjacent lung was associated with shorter survival. Of the top 100 tumor clones, a median of roughly 57 were detected in paired uninvolved adjacent lung; approximately 28 were also among that lung's top 100.

The immunoSEQ Assay was used to sequence TCR beta CDR3 regions from DNA. Regarding the original processing steps: To compute T cell density, TCR beta template counts were normalized to usable DNA, which was estimated by amplifying housekeeping genes. Richness was estimated using the preseqR package, with extrapolation to 400,000 templates for PBMC samples and to 120,000 templates for tissue samples. Clonality was defined by subtracting Pielou's evenness from one. To identify tissue-enriched TCRs, differential abundance testing was run on productive amino-acid clonotypes with a minimum total count of 5 and an alpha of 0.1. The Jaccard Index and the Morisita Overlap Index were used to measure how much the repertoires overlapped between compartments. GLIPH clustered TCR beta CDR3s with public tetramer-defined viral CDR3s; viral motifs required at least three viral sequences plus V-gene enrichment. What TCRdb holds here is the immuneACCESS table cut down to in-frame rearrangements. Part of the clones is not present; checked against another copy, under half of the missing clones reflect an unresolved V gene, and the others are unexplained. That table supplies the V and J calls and clone size; D and trimming were determined from the DNA. This sample comprises 37,000 or so clones, 75% to 90% of them detected only once. The ten largest make up roughly 2.5% of the sample.

CDR1 and CDR2 are drawn from the germline V gene: MDHEN, SYDVKM. Its CDR3 holds 14 amino acids, cysteine through phenylalanine. Here the CDR3 DNA is all that survives: 42 bases in frame from base 1. The V end loses 2 bases and the J end loses 5 bases, and a stretch of 12 bases separates them. Comments on this clone: Its antigen remains unidentified. The input lacks base qualities; no much larger clone sits a single base away.

At diagnosis, peripheral blood, uninvolved tumor-adjacent lung and tumor were collected and were preserved as a mix of fresh-frozen and FFPE material. For TCR repertoire profiling, the blood samples were analyzed as peripheral blood mononuclear cells. Sequenced material: peripheral blood, taken before any cancer treatment. The V gene is TRBV28 and the J gene is TRBJ1-1; a tentative D match to TRBD1 spans 6 bases. The sequence came from a woman aged 40-69 years with stage I lung adenocarcinoma. The CDR3 protein sequence reads: CASSLGGLGTEAFF. Read as DNA, the sequence is TGTGCCAGCAGTTTAGGGGGGCTGGGGACTGAAGCTTTCTTT.